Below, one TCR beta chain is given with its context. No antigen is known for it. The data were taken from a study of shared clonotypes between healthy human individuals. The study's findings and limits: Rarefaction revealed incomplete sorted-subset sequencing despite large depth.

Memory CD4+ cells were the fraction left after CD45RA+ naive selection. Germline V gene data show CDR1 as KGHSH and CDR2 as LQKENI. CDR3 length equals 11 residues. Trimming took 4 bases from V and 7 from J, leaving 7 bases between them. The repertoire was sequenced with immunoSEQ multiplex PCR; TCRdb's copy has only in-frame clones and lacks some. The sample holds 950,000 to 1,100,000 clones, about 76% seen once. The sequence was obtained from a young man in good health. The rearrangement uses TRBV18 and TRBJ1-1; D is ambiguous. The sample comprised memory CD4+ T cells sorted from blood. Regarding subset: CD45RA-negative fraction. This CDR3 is CASSQRDEAFF. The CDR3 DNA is TGTGCCAGCTCACAGCGGGATGAAGCTTTCTTT.